The rows below give T cell receptor beta chains drawn from one sample of a study of blood T cell repertoires in COVID-19. Here immunoSEQ multiplex PCR was the method, and the copy in TCRdb shows in-frame clones only, minus some. Of more than 110,000 clones in the sample, around 86% were seen once. Input material: PBMCs or T cells enriched from blood (not recorded which). These receptors all come from a man between 50 and 59 years old who had recovered from COVID-19. The CDR3 runs from the conserved cysteine through the conserved F or W. The D gene is left open where the match is weak. Only part of the rows carry a size: once, few, many, or a class if the clone is expanded.

clone size	J gene	D gene	V gene	CDR3 DNA	CDR3 protein
-	TRBJ1-2	TRBD1	TRBV24-1	TGTGCCACCACTCCCGGGACAGGGGGCGGCTACACCTTC	CATTPGTGGGYTF
-	TRBJ2-7	-	TRBV18	TGTGCCAGCTCACCACCCTTGCAGGGCCAGGACGAGCAGTACTTC	CASSPPLQGQDEQYF
-	TRBJ2-5	TRBD2	TRBV7-2	TGTGCCAGCAGCCCGGGACTAGCGGAGGGGATCGAGACCCAGTACTTC	CASSPGLAEGIETQYF
once	TRBJ2-2	TRBD1	TRBV6-4	TGTGCCAGCATAAGGGGGCCTAAAACAGGGGGCCCTACCGGGGAGCTGTTTTTT	CASIRGPKTGGPTGELFF
-	TRBJ2-2	TRBD1	TRBV24-1	TGTGCCACCAGTCCTGGACAGGCTACCGGGGAGCTGTTTTTT	CATSPGQATGELFF
-	TRBJ2-2	-	TRBV18	TGTGCCAGCTCACCGAATAGCGGAGAAACCGGGGAGCTGTTTTTT	CASSPNSGETGELFF
few	TRBJ1-1	TRBD1	TRBV7-3	TGTGCCAGCAGCTTAATGGGGACAGGGAACACTGAAGCTTTCTTT	CASSLMGTGNTEAFF
-	TRBJ1-5	-	TRBV5-5	TGTGCCAGCAGCTTGGCAGGCTCAGGGGGCAATCAGCCCCAGCATTTT	CASSLAGSGGNQPQHF
-	TRBJ1-4	TRBD1	TRBV11-2	TGTGCCAGCAGCTTGGGACAGGGATACTCTAATGAAAAACTGTTTTTT	CASSLGQGYSNEKLFF
-	TRBJ1-1	-	TRBV5-1	TGCGCCAGCAGCTCGGACAGCCCGAACACTGAAGCTTTCTTT	CASSSDSPNTEAFF
-	TRBJ2-3	TRBD2	TRBV5-1	TGCGCCAGCAGCGACGGGACTAGCGGATACACAGATACGCAGTATTTT	CASSDGTSGYTDTQYF
-	TRBJ1-1	-	TRBV7-2	TGTGCCAGCTCCCACCGGGGGGGGACTGAAGCTTTCTTT	CASSHRGGTEAFF
-	TRBJ2-7	TRBD1	TRBV5-4	TGTGCCAGCAGCTTAGGGGGCAGGTACGAGCAGTACTTC	CASSLGGRYEQYF
-	TRBJ1-6	TRBD1	TRBV2	TGTGCAGTCGGACAGGGGAATTCACCCCTCCACTTT	CAVGQGNSPLHF
-	TRBJ1-6	TRBD1	TRBV5-4	TGTGCCAGCAGCTCGGGAACAGGGGAATCGTCCTATAATTCACCCCTCCACTTT	CASSSGTGESSYNSPLHF
-	TRBJ2-5	-	TRBV19	TGTGCCAGTAGTAGGGTGGGGGCTCTCCGCTCGGAGACCCAGTACTTC	CASSRVGALRSETQYF
-	TRBJ2-3	TRBD2	TRBV5-5	TGTGCCAGCACCAGACTAGCGGGGACCACAGATACGCAGTATTTT	CASTRLAGTTDTQYF
-	TRBJ1-5	TRBD1	TRBV19	TGTGCCAGTAGTCGGACAGGCAGCAATCAGCCCCAGCATTTT	CASSRTGSNQPQHF
few	TRBJ1-1	-	TRBV27	TGTGCCAGCAGGGGGCCCACTGAAGCTTTCTTT	CASRGPTEAFF
-	TRBJ2-5	TRBD2	TRBV10-2	TGCGCCAGCAGTGAGTCGGGGCTAGCGGGAGAGACCCAGTACTTC	CASSESGLAGETQYF
once	TRBJ1-1	TRBD1	TRBV18	TGTGCCAGCTCACAATCGGGGACAGGGTTTTTCACTGAAGCTTTCTTT	CASSQSGTGFFTEAFF
once	TRBJ1-2	-	TRBV20-1	TGCAGTGCTAGGGACAGCTATGGCTACACCTTC	CSARDSYGYTF
-	TRBJ2-1	TRBD2	TRBV3-1/TRBV3-2	TGTGCCAGCAGCCAAACTAGCGTCGAGCAGTTCTTC	CASSQTSVEQFF
-	TRBJ1-1	-	TRBV5-4	TGTGCCAGCAGCTTGTACAACAGAAAGAACACTGAAGCTTTCTTT	CASSLYNRKNTEAFF
-	TRBJ1-1	TRBD1	TRBV27	TGTGCCAGCAGTTTTGATCGGACAGGGGGCAAAAAAGCTTTCTTT	CASSFDRTGGKKAFF
-	TRBJ2-7	TRBD2	TRBV7-2	TGTGCCAGCAGCTTGGGACTAGCGGGACCGACCTACGAGCAGTACTTC	CASSLGLAGPTYEQYF
once	TRBJ1-1	TRBD1	TRBV7-2	TGTGCCAGCAGCTGGGACAGGAGCACTGAAGCTTTCTTT	CASSWDRSTEAFF
-	TRBJ2-1	TRBD2	TRBV25-1	TGTGCCAGCAGTGAATCTGGGAGGGCCAATGAGCAGTTCTTC	CASSESGRANEQFF
once	TRBJ1-5	TRBD1	TRBV24-1	TGTGCCACCAGTGACTACAGGGGCCGCGGTTATAGCAATCAGCCCCAGCATTTT	CATSDYRGRGYSNQPQHF